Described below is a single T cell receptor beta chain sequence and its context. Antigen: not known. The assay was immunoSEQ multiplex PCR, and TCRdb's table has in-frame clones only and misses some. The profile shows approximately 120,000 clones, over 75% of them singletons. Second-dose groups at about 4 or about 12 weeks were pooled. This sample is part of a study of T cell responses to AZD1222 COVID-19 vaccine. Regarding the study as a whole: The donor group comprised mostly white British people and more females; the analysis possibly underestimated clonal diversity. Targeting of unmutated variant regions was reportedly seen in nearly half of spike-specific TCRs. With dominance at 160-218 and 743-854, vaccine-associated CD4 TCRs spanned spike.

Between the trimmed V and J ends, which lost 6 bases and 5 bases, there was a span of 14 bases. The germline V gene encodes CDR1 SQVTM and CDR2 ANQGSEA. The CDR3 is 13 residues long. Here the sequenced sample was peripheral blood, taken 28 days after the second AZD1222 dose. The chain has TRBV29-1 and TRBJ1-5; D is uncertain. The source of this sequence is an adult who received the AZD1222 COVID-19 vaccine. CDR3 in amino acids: CSVAAGNDQPQHF. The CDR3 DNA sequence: TGCAGCGTCGCGGCGGGAAATGATCAGCCCCAGCATTTT.